One sample yielded the 22 T cell receptor beta chains listed below, sequenced in a study of vaccination effects on CD4 cells after COVID-19. Antigen-specific CD4+ T cells were expanded with viral peptide pools in the ViraFEST assay before sequencing. Subsequent to approximately 11 days of culture, CD4+ T cells were isolated. According to the study, vaccine recipients showed no prior SARS-CoV-2 infection and negative nucleocapsid antibodies. No cognate antigen is known for these TCRs. Data came from immunoSEQ multiplex PCR; TCRdb stores just in-frame clones and leaves some out. The sample lists tens of thousands of clones; 74% were seen once. Material: CD4+ T cells from PBMCs cultured with SARS-CoV-2 spike peptides, obtained before COVID-19 vaccination. The source is a human donor who received a COVID-19 vaccine.

This rearrangement joins TRBV7-9 to TRBJ1-2; 8 nucleotides line up with TRBD1. Per the germline V gene, CDR1 is SEHNR and CDR2 is FQNEAQ (reference sequence). The ends lost 5 bases at V and 5 bases at J; junction bases unmatched: 7. The CDR3 contains 14 residues. The CDR3 is CASSASGGAYGYTF. CDR3 DNA: TGTGCCAGCAGCGCATCAGGGGGCGCGTATGGCTACACCTTC. The variable domain in full, with the rest retrieved from reference TRBV7-9 and TRBJ1-2, is DTGVSQNPRHKITKRGQNVTFRCDPISEHNRLYWYRQTLGQGPEFLTYFQNEAQLEKSRLLSDRFSAERPKGSFSTLEIQRTEQGDSAMYLCASSASGGAYGYTFGSGTRLTVV.

The J gene is TRBJ1-1, the V gene TRBV9; no reliable D call. Looked up from germline, CDR1 is SGDLS and CDR2 is YYNGEE. Trimming removed 5 bases from V and 1 base from J, with 6 bases in between. The CDR3 sequence is 12 residues long. This chain's CDR3 is CASRHKNTEAFF. The DNA for the CDR3 is TGTGCCAGCAGGCACAAGAACACTGAAGCTTTCTTT.

The rearrangement uses TRBV5-1 and TRBJ2-7; 9 bases fit TRBD1. In germline, CDR1 is SGHRS, CDR2 YFSETQ. This CDR3 has 15 amino acids. Unmatched junction bases numbered 11, after V lost 4 bases and J lost 6 bases. CDR3 DNA sequence: TGCGCCAGCAGCAACCAGGGACAGGGATCAACCGAGCAGTACTTC. Amino acid sequence: CASSNQGQGSTEQYF.

The chain is built from TRBV5-1 and TRBJ2-5; D is unresolved. V was pared by 4 bases and J by 0 bases, with 16 bases between. The germline V gene has CDR1 SGHRS and CDR2 YFSETQ. This CDR3 region has 16 residues. CDR3 protein: CASSQVDKGYQETQYF. The DNA for the CDR3 is TGCGCCAGCAGCCAAGTAGATAAAGGGTACCAAGAGACCCAGTACTTC.

This clone was found once. The chain links TRBV19 to TRBJ2-3; no firm D call. The V gene lost 3 bases and the J gene lost 6 bases, with 7 bases spanning the gap. The germline CDR1 and CDR2 sequences are LNHDA and SQIVND (reference sequence). The length of the CDR3 is 12 residues. The CDR3 region has the DNA TGTGCCAGTAGTATGGTAATGGATACGCAGTATTTT. It specifies CASSMVMDTQYF.

V and J are TRBV25-1 and TRBJ1-2; 9 bases are shared with TRBD1. After removal of 2 bases from V and 4 bases from J, the junction contained 5 bases not matched to a gene. The germline CDR1 and CDR2 sequences are MGHDK and SYGVNS. This CDR3 spans 15 amino acids. DNA for the CDR3: TGTGCCAGCAGTGAAAGACAGGGGGGACCCTATGGCTACACCTTC. Its protein product is CASSERQGGPYGYTF.

The rearrangement links TRBV12-3 or TRBV12-4 to TRBJ2-5; D not certain. The ends were cut back, 4 bases at V and 5 bases at J, with 11 bases in the middle. This CDR3 spans 13 amino acids. In DNA form, the CDR3 reads TGTGCCAGCAGTTACTATTTATTCGAGACCCAGTACTTC. Its protein product is CASSYYLFETQYF.

The V and J genes are TRBV10-2 and TRBJ2-2; 10 nucleotides match TRBD2. The ends lost 4 bases at V and 3 bases at J; junction bases unmatched: 8. In germline, CDR1 is WSHSY, CDR2 SAAADI. The CDR3 extends over 17 amino acids. Written as DNA, the CDR3 is TGCGCCAGCAGTGTTTCTAGCGGGAGCTGGGACACCGGGGAGCTGTTTTTT. Its protein product is CASSVSSGSWDTGELFF.

The chain employs TRBV5-1 and TRBJ1-2, with 10 bases aligning to TRBD1. In germline, CDR1 is SGHRS, CDR2 YFSETQ. CDR3 length equals 13 residues. V was clipped by 3 bases and J by 6 bases; unmatched bases: 2. The chain's CDR3 is CASSYGTGDGYTF. As DNA, the CDR3 is TGCGCCAGCAGCTACGGGACAGGGGATGGCTACACCTTC.

This rearrangement joins TRBV19 to TRBJ1-5; no firm D call. Per the germline V gene, CDR1 is LNHDA and CDR2 is SQIVND (reference sequence). The germline V and J ends were trimmed by 5 bases and 5 bases, with 16 bases remaining between them. This CDR3 contains 15 residues. CDR3 bases: TGTGCCAGTAGTTACCCAAACCCAGAGGATCAGCCCCAGCATTTT. Its translation: CASSYPNPEDQPQHF.

A few counts support this clone. The chain has TRBV5-5 and TRBJ1-6; 8 nucleotides match TRBD1. The CDR3 consists of 15 residues. CDR1 and CDR2 from the germline V gene are SGHKS and YYEKEE (reference sequence). J lost 7 bases, V lost 1 base, and 4 bases had no gene match. CDR3 in DNA: TGTGCCAGCAGCTTGCGGACAGGGATGAATTCACCCCTCCACTTT. Translation gives CASSLRTGMNSPLHF.

The chain is built from TRBV11-2 and TRBJ2-7; 10 nucleotides align to TRBD2. The CDR3 has 15 amino acids. Looked up from germline, CDR1 is SGHAT and CDR2 is FQNNGV. V dropped 5 bases and J dropped 2; count of bases not matched to a gene: 6. The CDR3 sequence is CASSRAGGLAYEQYF. CDR3 in DNA: TGTGCCAGCAGCCGAGCGGGGGGGCTTGCCTACGAGCAGTACTTC.

The chain joins TRBV24-1 to TRBJ2-5; D could derive from TRBD1 or TRBD2 (5 bases each). The germline V gene has CDR1 KGHDR and CDR2 SFDVKD. This CDR3 has 15 amino acids. V was clipped by 5 bases and J by 5 bases, with 17 bases between them. The CDR3 loop is CATSGTGRPGETQYF. CDR3 nucleotide sequence: TGTGCCACCAGTGGAACGGGACGCCCAGGGGAGACCCAGTACTTC.

This rearrangement joins TRBV19 to TRBJ2-7; 9 bases match TRBD1. Per germline, CDR1 LNHDA and CDR2 SQIVND (reference sequence). The CDR3 consists of 13 residues. V was pared by 3 bases and J by 3 bases, with 0 bases of the junction left unmatched. The CDR3 DNA reads TGTGCCAGTAGTATGGACAGGGGCTACGAGCAGTACTTC. Its protein is CASSMDRGYEQYF.

This clone was seen a single time. The chain employs TRBV3-1 (or the pseudogene TRBV3-2) and TRBJ2-5, with D tentatively TRBD2 (6 bases). There are 16 residues in the CDR3. V shed 1 base and J shed 1 base, with 13 bases lying between them. CDR1 is LGHDT, CDR2 YNNKEL, per germline (reference sequence). CDR3 sequence: CASSQGSIAVQETQYF. CDR3 coding DNA: TGTGCCAGCAGCCAAGGATCAATAGCGGTCCAAGAGACCCAGTACTTC.

This chain uses TRBV6-5 with TRBJ2-3; D possibly corresponds to TRBD2 (6 bases). Trimming cost V 8 bases and J 2 bases, with 11 bases left between them. The CDR3 has 13 residues. Germline assignment: CDR1 MNHEY and CDR2 SVGAGI. The CDR3 loop is CASGAGFTDTQYF. CDR3 bases: TGTGCCAGCGGGGCGGGGTTCACAGATACGCAGTATTTT.

V usage is TRBV9 and J usage is TRBJ2-1; 14 bases fit TRBD2. The CDR3 spans 18 residues. Germline lookup yields CDR1 SGDLS and CDR2 YYNGEE. With V trimmed by 4 bases and J by 8 bases, 14 bases remained unmatched. CDR3 amino acids: CASSSRLAGGPGGDEQFF. CDR3 DNA sequence: TGTGCCAGCAGCTCCCGACTAGCGGGAGGGCCAGGGGGTGATGAGCAGTTCTTC. Supplemented by reference TRBV9 and TRBJ2-1, the full variable domain reads DSGVTQTPKHLITATGQRVTLRCSPRSGDLSVYWYQQSLDQGLQFLIQYYNGEERAKGNILERFSAQQFPDLHSELNLSSLELGDSALYFCASSSRLAGGPGGDEQFFGPGTRLTVL.

The chain links TRBV7-2 to TRBJ2-5; perhaps TRBD2 as D (5 bases). This CDR3 comprises 14 residues. Deletions cut 4 bases from V and 5 bases from J, with 14 bases between. Germline CDR1 and CDR2: SGHTA and FQGNSA. Written as DNA, the CDR3 is TGTGCCAGCAGCTCCCCGGGAAGGGAGGAGACCCAGTACTTC. Translating gives CASSSPGREETQYF.

In regard to this clone: An end of the junction does not agree with germline; a read error may underlie this. The chain recombines TRBV6-6 with TRBJ2-7; a weak D match, TRBD2 (5 bases). CDR3 length equals 14 residues. CDR1 is MNHNY and CDR2 is SVGAGI in the germline V gene (reference sequence). CDR3 DNA: TGTGCCAGCAGTTACCTAGCCGACTCCTACGAGCAGTATTTC. Its protein is CASSYLADSYEQYF.

V gene TRBV7-8 combines with J gene TRBJ1-2; D may be TRBD1 (5 bases). Germline lookup yields CDR1 SGHVS and CDR2 FQNEAQ. This CDR3 has 15 residues. V was shortened by 1 base and J by 0 bases, with 9 bases between the two germline ends. The CDR3 here is CASSLEGRANYGYTF. In nucleotides, the CDR3 is TGTGCCAGCAGCTTAGAAGGCAGGGCTAACTATGGCTACACCTTC.

The chain employs TRBV3-1 (or the pseudogene TRBV3-2) and TRBJ1-6; D is uncertain. V shed 1 base and J shed 10 bases, with 11 bases lying between them. Germline CDR1 and CDR2: LGHDT and YNNKEL (reference sequence). The CDR3 has 14 residues. The CDR3 DNA reads TGTGCCAGCAGCCAAGTCCCCTTAGAATCACCCCTCCACTTT. Amino acid sequence: CASSQVPLESPLHF.

The chain employs TRBV7-9 and TRBJ2-3; 12 positions agree with TRBD2. The V segment lost 5 bases and the J segment 3 bases; nucleotides outside the gene matches: 3. The CDR3 loop spans 15 amino acids. Germline V CDR1 and CDR2: SEHNR, FQNEAQ (reference sequence). CDR3 residues: CASSPTSGRTDTQYF. CDR3 in DNA: TGTGCCAGCAGCCCGACTAGCGGGAGAACAGATACGCAGTATTTT.